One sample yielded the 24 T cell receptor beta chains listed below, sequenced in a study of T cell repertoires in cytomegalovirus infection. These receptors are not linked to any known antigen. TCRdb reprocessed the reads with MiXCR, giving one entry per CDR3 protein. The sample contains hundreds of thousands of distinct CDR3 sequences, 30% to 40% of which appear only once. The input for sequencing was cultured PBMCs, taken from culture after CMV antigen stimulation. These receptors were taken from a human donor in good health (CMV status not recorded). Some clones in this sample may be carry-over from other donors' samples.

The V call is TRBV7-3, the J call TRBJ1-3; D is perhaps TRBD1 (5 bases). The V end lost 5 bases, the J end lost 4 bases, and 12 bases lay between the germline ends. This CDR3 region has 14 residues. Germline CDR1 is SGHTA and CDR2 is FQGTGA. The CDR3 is CASSPSGTGNTIYF. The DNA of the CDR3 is TGTGCCAGCAGCCCCTCTGGGACCGGAAACACCATATATTTT.

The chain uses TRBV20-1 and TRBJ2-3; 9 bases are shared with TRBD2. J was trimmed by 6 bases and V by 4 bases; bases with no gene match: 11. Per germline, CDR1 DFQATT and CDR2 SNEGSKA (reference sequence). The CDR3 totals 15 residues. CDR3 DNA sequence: TGCAGTGCTACGGGACTGAGCGGGAGGTTGGATACGCAGTATTTT. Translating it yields CSATGLSGRLDTQYF.

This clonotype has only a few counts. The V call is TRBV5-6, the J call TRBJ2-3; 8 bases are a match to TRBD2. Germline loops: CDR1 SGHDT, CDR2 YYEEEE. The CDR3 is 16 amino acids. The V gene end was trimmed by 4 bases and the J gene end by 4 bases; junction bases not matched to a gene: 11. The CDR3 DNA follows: TGTGCCAGCAGCGCATTTAGCGGGGTGAGGGCAGATACGCAGTATTTT. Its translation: CASSAFSGVRADTQYF. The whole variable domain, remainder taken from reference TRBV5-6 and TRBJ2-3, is DAGVTQSPTHLIKTRGQQVTLRCSPKSGHDTVSWYQQALGQGPQFIFQYYEEEERQRGNFPDRFSGHQFPNYSSELNVNALLLGDSALYLCASSAFSGVRADTQYFGPGTRLTVL.

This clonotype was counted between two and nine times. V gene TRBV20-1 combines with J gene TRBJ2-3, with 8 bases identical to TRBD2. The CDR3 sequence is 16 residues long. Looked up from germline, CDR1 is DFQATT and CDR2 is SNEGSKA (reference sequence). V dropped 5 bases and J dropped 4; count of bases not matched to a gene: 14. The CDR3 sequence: CSALPGTRSGADTQYF. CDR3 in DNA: TGCAGTGCTTTACCCGGGACTAGGAGTGGCGCAGATACGCAGTATTTT.

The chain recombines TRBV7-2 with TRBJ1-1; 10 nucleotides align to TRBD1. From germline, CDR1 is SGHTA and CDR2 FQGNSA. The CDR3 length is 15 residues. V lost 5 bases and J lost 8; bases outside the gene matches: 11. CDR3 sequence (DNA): TGTGCCAGCAGCCTAACGCCGGGACAGGGGACCGAAGCTTTCTTT. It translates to CASSLTPGQGTEAFF.

CDR3 nucleotides: TGTGCCAGCAGTTACGACTCGTCCGGGGCCAACGTCCTGACTTTC. This translates into CASSYDSSGANVLTF. The V call is TRBV6-2 or TRBV6-3, the J call TRBJ2-6; no clear D. This CDR3 has 15 residues. Per the germline V gene, CDR1 is MNHEY and CDR2 is SVGEGT. The V gene lost 2 bases and the J gene lost 4 bases, with 9 bases spanning the gap.

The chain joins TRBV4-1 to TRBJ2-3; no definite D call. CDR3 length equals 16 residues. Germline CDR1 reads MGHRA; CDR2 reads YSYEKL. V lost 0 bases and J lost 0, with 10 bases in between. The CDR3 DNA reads TGCGCCAGCAGCCAAGATTTGGCGGATAGCACAGATACGCAGTATTTT. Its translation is CASSQDLADSTDTQYF.

The CDR3 sequence is CASSHGSGNTGELFF. The CDR3 region has the DNA TGTGCCAGCAGCCATGGAAGCGGGAACACCGGGGAGCTGTTTTTT. The chain couples TRBV3-1 to TRBJ2-2; D possibly corresponds to TRBD2 (5 bases). The germline gives CDR1 LGHDT, CDR2 YNNKEL (reference sequence). This CDR3 spans 15 amino acids. V shed 3 bases and J shed 1 base, with 9 bases lying between them.

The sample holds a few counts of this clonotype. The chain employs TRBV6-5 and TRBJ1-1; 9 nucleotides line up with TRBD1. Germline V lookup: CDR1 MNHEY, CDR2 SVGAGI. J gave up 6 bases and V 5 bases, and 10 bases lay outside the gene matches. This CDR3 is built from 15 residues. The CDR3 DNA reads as TGTGCCAGCAGTACCGGACAGGGGAATTCGGCTGAAGCTTTCTTT. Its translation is CASSTGQGNSAEAFF.

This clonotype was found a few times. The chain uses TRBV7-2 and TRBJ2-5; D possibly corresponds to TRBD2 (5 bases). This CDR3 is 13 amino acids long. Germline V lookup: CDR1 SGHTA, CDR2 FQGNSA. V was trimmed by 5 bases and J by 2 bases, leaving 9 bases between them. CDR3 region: CASSQSGQETQYF. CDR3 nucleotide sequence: TGTGCCAGCAGCCAGAGCGGACAAGAGACCCAGTACTTC.

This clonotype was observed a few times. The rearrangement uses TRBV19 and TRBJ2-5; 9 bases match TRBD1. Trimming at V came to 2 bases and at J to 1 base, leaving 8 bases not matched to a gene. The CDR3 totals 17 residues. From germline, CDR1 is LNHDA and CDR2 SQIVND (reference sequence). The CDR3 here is CASSIRQGVLGQETQYF. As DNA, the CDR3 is TGTGCCAGTAGTATACGACAGGGGGTATTAGGCCAAGAGACCCAGTACTTC.

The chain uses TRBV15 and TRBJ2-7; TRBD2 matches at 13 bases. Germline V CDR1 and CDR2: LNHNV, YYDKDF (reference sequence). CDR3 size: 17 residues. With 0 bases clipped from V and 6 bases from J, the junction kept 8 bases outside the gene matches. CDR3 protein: CATSRDMGLAGLAEQYF. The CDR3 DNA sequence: TGTGCCACCAGCAGAGATATGGGACTAGCGGGATTGGCCGAGCAGTACTTC.

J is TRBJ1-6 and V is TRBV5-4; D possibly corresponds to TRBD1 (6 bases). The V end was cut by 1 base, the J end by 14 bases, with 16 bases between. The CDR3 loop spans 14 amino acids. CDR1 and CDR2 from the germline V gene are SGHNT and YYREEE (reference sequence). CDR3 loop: CASSLRGGDRALHF. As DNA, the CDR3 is TGTGCCAGCAGCTTGAGGGGGGGGGACCGAGCCCTCCACTTT.

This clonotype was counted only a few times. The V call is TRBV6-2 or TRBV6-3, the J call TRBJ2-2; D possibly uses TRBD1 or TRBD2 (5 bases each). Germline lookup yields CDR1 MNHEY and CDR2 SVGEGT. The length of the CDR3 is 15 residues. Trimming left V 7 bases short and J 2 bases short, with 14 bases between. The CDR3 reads CASTRDDINTGELFF. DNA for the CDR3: TGTGCCAGCACGAGGGACGATATTAACACCGGGGAGCTGTTTTTT.

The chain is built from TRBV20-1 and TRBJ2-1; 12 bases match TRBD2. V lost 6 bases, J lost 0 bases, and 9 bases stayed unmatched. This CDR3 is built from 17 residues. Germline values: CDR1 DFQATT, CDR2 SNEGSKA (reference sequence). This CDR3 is CSATRLAGGSSYNEQFF. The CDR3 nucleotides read TGCAGTGCCACGCGGCTAGCGGGAGGGAGCTCCTACAATGAGCAGTTCTTC.

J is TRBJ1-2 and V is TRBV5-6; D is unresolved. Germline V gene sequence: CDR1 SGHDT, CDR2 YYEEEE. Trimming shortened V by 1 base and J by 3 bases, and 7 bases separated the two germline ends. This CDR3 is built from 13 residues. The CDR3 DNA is TGTGCCAGCAGCTTGCCCGTCGACTATGGCTACACCTTC. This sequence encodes CASSLPVDYGYTF.

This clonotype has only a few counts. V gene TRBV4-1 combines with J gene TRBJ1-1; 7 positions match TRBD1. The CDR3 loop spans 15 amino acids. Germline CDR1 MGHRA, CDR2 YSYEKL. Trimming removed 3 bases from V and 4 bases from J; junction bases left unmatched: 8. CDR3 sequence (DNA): TGCGCCAGCAGCCACCTTAACAGGGGAGGCACTGAAGCTTTCTTT. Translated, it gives CASSHLNRGGTEAFF.

The CDR3 nucleotides read TGTGCCAGCAGCTACGATCGAATCCCCGGGACTAGCGGGAGGTGGGGGCAGTATTTT. It specifies CASSYDRIPGTSGRWGQYF. This chain joins TRBV12-3 or TRBV12-4 and TRBJ2-3, with 15 bases that match TRBD2. J lost 11 bases, V lost 6 bases, and 21 bases had no gene match. CDR3 length equals 19 residues.

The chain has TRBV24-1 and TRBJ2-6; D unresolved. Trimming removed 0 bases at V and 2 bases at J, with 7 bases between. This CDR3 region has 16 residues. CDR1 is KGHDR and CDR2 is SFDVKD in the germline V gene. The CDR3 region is CATSDLPAAGANVLTF. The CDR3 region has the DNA TGTGCCACCAGTGATTTGCCGGCGGCTGGGGCCAACGTCCTGACTTTC.

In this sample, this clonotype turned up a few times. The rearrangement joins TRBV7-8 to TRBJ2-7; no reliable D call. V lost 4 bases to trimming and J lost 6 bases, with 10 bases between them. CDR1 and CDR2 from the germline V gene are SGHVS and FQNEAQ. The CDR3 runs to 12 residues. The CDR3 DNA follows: TGTGCCAGCAGCTCACACGTGGGCGAGCAGTACGTC. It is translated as CASSSHVGEQYV.

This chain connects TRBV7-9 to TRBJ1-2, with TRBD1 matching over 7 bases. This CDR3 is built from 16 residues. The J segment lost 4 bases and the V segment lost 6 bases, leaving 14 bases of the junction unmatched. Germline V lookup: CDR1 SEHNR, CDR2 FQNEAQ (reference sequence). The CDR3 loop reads CASRGGPQGMGYGYTF. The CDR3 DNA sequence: TGTGCCAGCAGGGGGGGGCCACAGGGGATGGGCTATGGCTACACCTTC. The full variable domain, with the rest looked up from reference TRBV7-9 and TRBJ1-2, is DTGVSQNPRHKITKRGQNVTFRCDPISEHNRLYWYRQTLGQGPEFLTYFQNEAQLEKSRLLSDRFSAERPKGSFSTLEIQRTEQGDSAMYLCASRGGPQGMGYGYTFGSGTRLTVV.

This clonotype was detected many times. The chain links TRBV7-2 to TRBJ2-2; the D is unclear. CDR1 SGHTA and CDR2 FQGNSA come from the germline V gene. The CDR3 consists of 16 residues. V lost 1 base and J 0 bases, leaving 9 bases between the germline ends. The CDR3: CASSLVDFSNTGELFF. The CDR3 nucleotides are TGTGCCAGCAGCTTAGTAGACTTCTCGAACACCGGGGAGCTGTTTTTT.

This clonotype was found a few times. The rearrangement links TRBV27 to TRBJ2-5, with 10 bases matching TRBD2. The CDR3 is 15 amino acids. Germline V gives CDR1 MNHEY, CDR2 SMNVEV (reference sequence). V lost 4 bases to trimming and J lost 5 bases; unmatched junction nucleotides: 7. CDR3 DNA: TGTGCCAGCAGTTCCCTAGCGGGAGAATCGGAGACCCAGTACTTC. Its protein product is CASSSLAGESETQYF.

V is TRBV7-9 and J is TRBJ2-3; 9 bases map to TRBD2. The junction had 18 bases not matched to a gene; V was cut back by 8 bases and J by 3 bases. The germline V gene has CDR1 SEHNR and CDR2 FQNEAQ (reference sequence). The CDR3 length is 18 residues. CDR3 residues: CASSLVGGRALKTDTQYF. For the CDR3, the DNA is TGTGCCAGCTCCCTTGTGGGCGGGAGGGCCTTGAAGACAGATACGCAGTATTTT.